This paragraph covers one TCR beta chain sequence. Its cognate antigen has yet to be identified. Base qualities are not at hand, and no much larger clone is one base apart. This sample stems from a study of blood T cells in healthy people across ages (dated by TCRdb to 2014 to 2015). Looking at the study overall: In model experiments, template switching captured about one uniquely barcoded TCR beta cDNA molecule for every two T cells. Using deep sequencing normalized with unique cDNA molecular identifiers, the study measured how TCR beta repertoire diversity changes with age. The study analyzed two additional independent replicas of 1 million unique cDNA reads from the same blood draw for two donors, one aged 18 to 29 and one aged 80 or older. The donors were divided into four age groups: young (average 16 years), middle-aged (about 41), aged (roughly 66) and long-lived (around 80). To avoid experimental bias, donors of different ages were distributed randomly across sequencing lanes. Results and caveats for the whole study, not just this receptor: Observed TCR beta diversity per million T cells fell roughly linearly with age, and a significant reduction was already apparent by age approximately 41. Estimates of total diversity from one million sequenced T cells were regarded as lower bounds and underestimates. Because profiling used bulk unsorted PBMCs, naive and antigen-experienced compartments could not be compared conclusively. The percentage of naive T cells measured by flow cytometry correlated strongly with observed TCR beta diversity. Compared with the aged group, more naive CD4+ T cells, fewer expanded clones and increased TCR diversity were shown by the long-lived group, suggesting age selection. The CMV infection status of donors was not known, potentially confounding age-related changes in expanded clonotypes.

The roughly 39 donors, aged roughly 6 to 95 years, were systemically healthy Caucasian individuals from Russia. Each donor gave ten milliliters of peripheral blood, drawn into EDTA-treated Vacutainer tubes. PBMCs were isolated by Ficoll-Paque density-gradient centrifugation, with at least 6.5 million obtained per sample. Total RNA was extracted from PBMCs with Trizol reagent, with at least 5 micrograms obtained per sample. The percentages of naive CD45RAhigh/CD27high T cells were determined by flow cytometry on a PBMC aliquot from every donor. Including cysteine and phenylalanine, the CDR3 has 14 amino acids. The retained sequence is limited to the CDR3, 42 bases, with the frame set at the first base. The germline V and J ends show losses of 1 base and 5 bases respectively, and no gene match explains 2 bases of the junction. Taken from the germline V gene, the CDR1 and CDR2 loops are SNHLY and FYNNEI.

Library creation used 5' RACE. TCRdb lists the instrument as Illumina HiSeq 2500. The second PCR ran for about 7 to 11 cycles and used a J-beta primer mix along with a sample-barcoded 5' primer. A unique molecular identifier was introduced onto each TCR beta cDNA molecule by a template-switch 5' adaptor carrying 12 random nucleotides. At least 2.5 million CDR3-containing paired-end reads were obtained from each sample. First-strand cDNA was synthesized from all RNA with the Mint cDNA synthesis kit, primed by a TRBC-specific oligonucleotide. After uracil-DNA glycosylase treatment, a first 18-cycle PCR used universal primers M1SS and BC2_uni_R on all cDNA. Under the source paper's analysis protocol: Each sample was normalized by randomly selecting 1 million high-quality reads, each carrying a distinct molecular identifier. Reads sharing molecular identifiers were discarded rather than binned into consensus sequences. CDR3 identification, clonotype clustering and error correction used MiTCR with a Q25 quality threshold and the strictest error-elimination algorithm. Lower-bound total TCR beta diversity was estimated with a nonparametric unseen species model using Euler transformation. TCRdb reprocessing: public reads trimmed at Q25 with fastp, clones called with MiXCR, in-frame beta chains kept. Merged by CDR3 protein, the rows form single entries marked with the most common genes and DNA. These V and J calls originate from TCRdb's pipeline instead of the authors' own analysis. The sample records 800,000 to 950,000 distinct CDR3 sequences, around 46% of which are singletons. Clones ranked in the top ten supply roughly 12% of the sample.

Input material: blood. Recombination connected TRBV2 to TRBJ1-5; the central 7 bases match TRBD1. The TCR sequence derives from a man aged 30 to 45 in good health. CDR3 sequence: CASSEVTGDQPQHF. At the DNA level, the sequence is TGTGCCAGCAGTGAAGTCACAGGGGATCAGCCCCAGCATTTT.